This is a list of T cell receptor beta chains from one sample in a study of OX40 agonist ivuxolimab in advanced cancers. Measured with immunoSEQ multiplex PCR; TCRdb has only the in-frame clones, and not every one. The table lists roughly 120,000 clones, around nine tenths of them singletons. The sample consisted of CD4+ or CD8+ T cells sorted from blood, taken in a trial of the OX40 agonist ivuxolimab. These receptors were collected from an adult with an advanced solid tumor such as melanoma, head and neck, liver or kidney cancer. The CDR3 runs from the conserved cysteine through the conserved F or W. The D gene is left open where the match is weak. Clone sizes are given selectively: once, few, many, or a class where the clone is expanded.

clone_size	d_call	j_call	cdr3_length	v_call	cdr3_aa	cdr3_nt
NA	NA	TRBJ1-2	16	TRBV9	CASSTRDSGRRDGYTF	TGTGCCAGCAGCACCCGGGACTCCGGAAGACGAGATGGCTACACCTTC
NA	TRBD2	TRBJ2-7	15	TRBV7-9	CASSPSGGLSYEQYF	TGTGCCAGCAGCCCTAGCGGGGGGCTATCCTACGAGCAGTACTTC
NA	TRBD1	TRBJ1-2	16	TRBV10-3	CAINGGDRGVNYGYTF	TGTGCCATCAACGGAGGGGACAGGGGGGTGAACTATGGCTACACCTTC
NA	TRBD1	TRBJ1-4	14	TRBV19	CASRADRADEKLFF	TGTGCCAGCCGAGCCGACAGGGCTGACGAAAAACTGTTTTTT
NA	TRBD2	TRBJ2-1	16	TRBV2	CASSEAGTSAYNEQFF	TGTGCCAGCAGCGAAGCCGGGACTAGCGCATACAATGAGCAGTTCTTC
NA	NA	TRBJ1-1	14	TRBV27	CASSLFTGHTEAFF	TGTGCCAGCAGTTTATTCACGGGGCACACTGAAGCTTTCTTT
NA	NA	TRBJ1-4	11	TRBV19	CASSFRTTLFF	TGTGCCAGTAGTTTTAGGACGACGCTGTTTTTT
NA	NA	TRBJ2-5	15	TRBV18	CASSPPGPRGETQYF	TGTGCCAGCTCTCCCCCGGGACCGCGAGGGGAGACCCAGTACTTC
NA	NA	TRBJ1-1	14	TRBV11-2	CASSLGEKNTEAFF	TGTGCCAGCAGCTTAGGTGAAAAGAACACTGAAGCTTTCTTT
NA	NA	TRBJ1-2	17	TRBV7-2	CASSLLRSGIGTNGYTF	TGTGCCAGCAGCTTACTTAGGAGTGGAATAGGAACGAATGGCTACACCTTC
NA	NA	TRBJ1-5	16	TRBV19	CASSIEGGRVRQPQHF	TGTGCCAGTAGTATAGAAGGGGGGCGCGTTCGTCAGCCCCAGCATTTT
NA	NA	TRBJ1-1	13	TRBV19	CASSIIANTEAFF	TGTGCCAGTAGTATAATAGCGAACACTGAAGCTTTCTTT
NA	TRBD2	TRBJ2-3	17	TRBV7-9	CASSLFAPSGASATQYF	TGTGCCAGCAGCTTATTTGCGCCTAGCGGAGCTTCGGCTACGCAGTATTTT
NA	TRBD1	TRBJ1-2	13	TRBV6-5	CASREDRLDGYTF	TGTGCCAGCAGGGAGGACAGGTTAGATGGCTACACCTTC
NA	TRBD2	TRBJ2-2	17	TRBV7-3	CASSETPGGQNTGELFF	TGTGCCAGCAGCGAAACTCCGGGAGGTCAAAACACCGGGGAGCTGTTTTTT
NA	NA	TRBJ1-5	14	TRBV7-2	CASTLGHDGQPQHF	TGTGCCAGCACCCTAGGACATGACGGCCAGCCCCAGCATTTT
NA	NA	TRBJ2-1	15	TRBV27	CASSSGGQRNNEQFF	TGTGCCAGCAGTTCCGGTGGTCAGCGGAACAATGAGCAGTTCTTC
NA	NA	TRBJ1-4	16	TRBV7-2	CASSLGHRQSSEKLFF	TGTGCCAGCAGCTTAGGTCACCGACAGTCATCGGAAAAACTGTTTTTT
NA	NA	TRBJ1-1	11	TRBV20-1	CSATGDVEAFF	TGCAGTGCTACCGGAGACGTTGAAGCTTTCTTT
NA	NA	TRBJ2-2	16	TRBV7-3	CASSLLEGAGTGELFF	TGTGCCAGCAGCTTACTAGAAGGGGCCGGGACCGGGGAGCTGTTTTTT
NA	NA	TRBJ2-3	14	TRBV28	CASSLRGVSDTQYF	TGTGCCAGCAGTTTACGGGGAGTTTCAGATACGCAGTATTTT
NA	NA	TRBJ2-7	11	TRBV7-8	CASSLIWEQYF	TGTGCCAGCAGCTTAATATGGGAGCAGTACTTC
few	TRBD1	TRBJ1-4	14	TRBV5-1	CASSLGDRNEKLFF	TGCGCCAGCAGCTTGGGGGACAGGAATGAAAAACTGTTTTTT
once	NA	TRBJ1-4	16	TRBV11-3	CASTSVTGRGDEKLFF	TGTGCCAGCACTTCAGTAACCGGGCGCGGGGATGAAAAACTGTTTTTT
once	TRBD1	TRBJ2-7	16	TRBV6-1	CASSEALKGQDFEQYF	TGTGCCAGCAGTGAAGCGCTCAAGGGACAGGACTTCGAGCAGTACTTC
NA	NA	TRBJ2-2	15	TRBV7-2	CASSPPIAVQGELFF	TGTGCCAGCAGCCCCCCGATAGCCGTGCAAGGGGAGCTGTTTTTT
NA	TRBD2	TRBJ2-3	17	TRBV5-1	CASTHQIGRESTDTQYF	TGCGCCAGCACCCACCAGATCGGGCGGGAGTCCACAGATACGCAGTATTTT
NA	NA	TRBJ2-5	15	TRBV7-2	CASGPVGTGGETQYF	TGTGCCAGCGGACCCGTAGGGACCGGGGGAGAGACCCAGTACTTC
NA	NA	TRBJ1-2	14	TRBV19	CASSISSWGYGYTF	TGTGCCAGTAGTATCTCCTCCTGGGGGTACGGCTACACCTTC
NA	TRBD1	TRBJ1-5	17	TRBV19	CASAPSGGGLFHQPQHF	TGTGCCAGCGCCCCGTCAGGGGGTGGCCTGTTCCATCAGCCCCAGCATTTT
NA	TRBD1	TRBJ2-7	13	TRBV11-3	CASSRDRSYEQYF	TGTGCCAGCAGCAGGGACAGAAGCTACGAGCAGTACTTC
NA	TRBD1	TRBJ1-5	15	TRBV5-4	CASSFQGVVTQPQHF	TGTGCCAGCAGCTTTCAGGGGGTAGTAACTCAGCCCCAGCATTTT
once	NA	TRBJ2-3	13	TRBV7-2	CASSSPFQNTQYF	TGTGCCAGCAGCTCACCCTTTCAAAATACGCAGTATTTT